The 5 T cell receptor beta chains given below trace back to one sample, sequenced in a study of blood T cell repertoires in COVID-19. Data came from immunoSEQ multiplex PCR; TCRdb stores just in-frame clones and leaves some out. The sample has fewer than 45,000 clones; approximately 81% are singletons. Sequencing used peripheral blood. The receptor set was obtained from a man aged 55 to 70 with COVID-19, enrolled during active disease.

V usage is TRBV5-6 and J usage is TRBJ1-3; the D is unclear. The ends were cut back, 4 bases at V and 0 bases at J, with 11 bases in the middle. Germline V gene data show CDR1 as SGHDT and CDR2 as YYEEEE. The CDR3 consists of 15 residues. The CDR3 DNA follows: TGTGCCAGCAGCCTACTAGCGGGCTCTGGAAACACCATATATTTT. Translated: CASSLLAGSGNTIYF.

J is TRBJ1-2 and V is TRBV30; D unclear. The CDR3 sequence is 12 residues long. The germline V gene has CDR1 GTSNPN and CDR2 SVGIG (reference sequence). In DNA form, the CDR3 reads TGTGTCCGGGCGGGTCAAGGCTATGGCTACACCTTC. It specifies CVRAGQGYGYTF.

J is TRBJ2-3 and V is TRBV28; 14 bases line up with TRBD2. Trimming took 4 bases from V and 6 from J; bases not matched to a gene: 6. From germline, CDR1 is MDHEN and CDR2 SYDVKM. CDR3 length: 16 residues. The CDR3 sequence is CASSSGTSGSRDTQYF. The CDR3 DNA reads as TGTGCCAGCAGTTCGGGGACTAGCGGGAGCAGGGATACGCAGTATTTT.

This clone showed up just a few times. This chain links TRBV7-8 with TRBJ1-1; D is unresolved. The V gene lost 5 bases and the J gene lost 1 base, with 8 bases spanning the gap. The germline V gene has CDR1 SGHVS and CDR2 FQNEAQ. This CDR3 contains 13 residues. CDR3 loop: CASSLEGNTEAFF. The CDR3 DNA reads as TGTGCCAGCAGCCTCGAGGGGAACACTGAAGCTTTCTTT.

V and J are TRBV19 and TRBJ2-1; TRBD2 aligns across 12 bases. CDR3 length: 15 amino acids. V was pared by 5 bases and J by 13 bases, with 12 bases of the junction left unmatched. CDR1 and CDR2 (germline): LNHDA, SQIVND (reference sequence). For the CDR3, the DNA is TGTGCCAGTAGTCCAGGACTAGCGGGACCGCCGTCCCAGTTCTTC. Protein product: CASSPGLAGPPSQFF.